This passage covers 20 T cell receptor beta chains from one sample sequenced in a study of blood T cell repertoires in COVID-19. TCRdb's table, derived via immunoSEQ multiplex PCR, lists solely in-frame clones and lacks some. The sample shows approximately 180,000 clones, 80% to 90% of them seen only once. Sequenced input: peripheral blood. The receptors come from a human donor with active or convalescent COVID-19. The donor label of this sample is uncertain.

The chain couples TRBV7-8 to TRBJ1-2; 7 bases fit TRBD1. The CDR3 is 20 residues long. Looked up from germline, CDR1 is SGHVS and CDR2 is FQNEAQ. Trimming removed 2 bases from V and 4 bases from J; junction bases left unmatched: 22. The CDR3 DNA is TGTGCCAGCAGCTTATCGATTGAATCCCTCGACGTCAGGGGGTCCTATGGCTACACCTTC. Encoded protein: CASSLSIESLDVRGSYGYTF.

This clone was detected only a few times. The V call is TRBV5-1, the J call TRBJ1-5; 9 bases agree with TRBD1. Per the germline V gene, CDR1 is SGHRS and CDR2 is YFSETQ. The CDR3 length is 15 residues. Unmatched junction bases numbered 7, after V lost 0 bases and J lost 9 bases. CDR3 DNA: TGCGCCAGCAGCTTGGGGACAGGGGTAGAGGGGCCCCAGCATTTT. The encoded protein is CASSLGTGVEGPQHF.

The CDR3 DNA sequence: TGTGCCAGCAATGGGGGGGTAGCCGGGGAGCTGTTTTTT. Encoded protein: CASNGGVAGELFF. This chain joins TRBV9 and TRBJ2-2; 7 bases align to TRBD2. The V and J ends lost 6 bases and 6 bases, in that order; junction bases with no gene match: 5. The CDR3 extends over 13 amino acids. Germline lookup yields CDR1 SGDLS and CDR2 YYNGEE.

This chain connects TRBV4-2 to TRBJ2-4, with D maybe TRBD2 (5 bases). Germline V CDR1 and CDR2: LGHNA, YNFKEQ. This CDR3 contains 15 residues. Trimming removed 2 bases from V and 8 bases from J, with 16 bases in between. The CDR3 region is CASSQSGKPRDIQYF. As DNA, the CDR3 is TGTGCCAGCAGCCAATCCGGGAAGCCTAGGGACATTCAGTACTTC.

CDR3 region: CASSSGLAVDTQYF. In DNA, the CDR3 is TGCGCCAGCAGCTCGGGACTAGCGGTAGATACGCAGTATTTT. The rearrangement joins TRBV5-1 to TRBJ2-3, with 11 positions matching TRBD2. Germline-derived CDR1 and CDR2 are SGHRS and YFSETQ. This CDR3 is built from 14 residues. J was trimmed by 5 bases and V by 3 bases; bases with no gene match: 2.

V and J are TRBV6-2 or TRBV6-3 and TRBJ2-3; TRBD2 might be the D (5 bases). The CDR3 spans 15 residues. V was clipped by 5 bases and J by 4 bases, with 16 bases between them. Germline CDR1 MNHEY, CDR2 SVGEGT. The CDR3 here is CASSPPGLAADTQYF. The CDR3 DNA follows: TGTGCCAGCAGTCCCCCGGGCCTAGCCGCAGATACGCAGTATTTT.

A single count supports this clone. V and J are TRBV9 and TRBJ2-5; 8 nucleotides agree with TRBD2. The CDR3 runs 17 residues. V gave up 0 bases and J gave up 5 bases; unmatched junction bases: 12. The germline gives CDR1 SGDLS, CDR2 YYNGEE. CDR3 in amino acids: CASSVAPTSGGGETQYF. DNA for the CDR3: TGTGCCAGCAGCGTAGCCCCTACTAGCGGAGGGGGGGAGACCCAGTACTTC.

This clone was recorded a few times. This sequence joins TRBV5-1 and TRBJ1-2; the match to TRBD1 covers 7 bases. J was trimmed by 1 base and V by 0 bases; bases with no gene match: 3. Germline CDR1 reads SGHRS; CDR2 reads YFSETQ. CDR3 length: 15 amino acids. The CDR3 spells CASSLVGTVNYGYTF. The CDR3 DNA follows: TGCGCCAGCAGCTTGGTGGGGACAGTTAACTATGGCTACACCTTC.

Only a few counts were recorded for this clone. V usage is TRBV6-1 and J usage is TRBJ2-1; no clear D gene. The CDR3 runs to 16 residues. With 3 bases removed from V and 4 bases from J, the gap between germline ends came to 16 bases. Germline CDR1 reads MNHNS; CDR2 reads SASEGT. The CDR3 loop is CASSDLNRVAYNEQFF. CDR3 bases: TGTGCCAGCAGTGATCTGAATAGAGTAGCATACAATGAGCAGTTCTTC.

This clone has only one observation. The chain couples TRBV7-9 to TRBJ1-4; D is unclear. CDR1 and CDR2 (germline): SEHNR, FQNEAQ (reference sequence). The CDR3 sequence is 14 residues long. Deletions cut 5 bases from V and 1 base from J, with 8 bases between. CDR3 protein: CASSRHETNEKLFF. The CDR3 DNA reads TGTGCCAGCAGCCGACACGAAACTAATGAAAAACTGTTTTTT.

This CDR3 is CASSQDRDRVSGYTF. The CDR3 region has the DNA TGCGCCAGCAGCCAGGACCGGGACAGGGTGAGTGGCTACACCTTC. The J gene is TRBJ1-2, the V gene TRBV4-1, with TRBD1 identical over 9 bases. In germline, CDR1 is MGHRA, CDR2 YSYEKL. CDR3 length: 15 amino acids. V gave up 3 bases and J gave up 7 bases; unmatched junction bases: 9.

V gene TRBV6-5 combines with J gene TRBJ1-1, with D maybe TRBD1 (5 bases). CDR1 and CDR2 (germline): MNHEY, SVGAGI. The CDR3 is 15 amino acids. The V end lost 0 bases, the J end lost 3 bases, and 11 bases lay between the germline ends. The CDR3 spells CASSYSGGDHTEAFF. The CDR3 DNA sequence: TGTGCCAGCAGTTACTCCGGGGGGGATCACACTGAAGCTTTCTTT.

This chain's CDR3 is CASNSRFTTEAFF. In DNA form, the CDR3 reads TGTGCCAGCAATAGCCGTTTCACCACTGAAGCTTTCTTT. The rearrangement uses TRBV7-2 and TRBJ1-1; D not certain. The CDR3 length is 13 residues. V was clipped by 7 bases and J by 4 bases, with 13 bases between them. In germline, CDR1 is SGHTA, CDR2 FQGNSA. The full variable domain, with the rest looked up from reference TRBV7-2 and TRBJ1-1, is GAGVSQSPSNKVTEKGKDVELRCDPISGHTALYWYRQSLGQGLEFLIYFQGNSAPDKSGLPSDRFSAERTGGSVSTLTIQRTQQEDSAVYLCASNSRFTTEAFFGQGTRLTVV.

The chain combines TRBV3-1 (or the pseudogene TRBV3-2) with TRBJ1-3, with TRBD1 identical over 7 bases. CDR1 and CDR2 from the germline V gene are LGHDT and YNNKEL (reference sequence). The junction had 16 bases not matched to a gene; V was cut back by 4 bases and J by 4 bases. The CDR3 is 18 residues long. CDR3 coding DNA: TGTGCCAGCAGCCCTATAACGGGACAGAACACTTTCGGAAACACCATATATTTT. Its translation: CASSPITGQNTFGNTIYF.

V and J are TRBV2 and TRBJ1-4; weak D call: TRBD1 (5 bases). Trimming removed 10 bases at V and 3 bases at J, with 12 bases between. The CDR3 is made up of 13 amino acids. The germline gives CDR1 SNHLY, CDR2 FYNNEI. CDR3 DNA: TGTGCCACCCGGAGGGGAGCTAATGAAAAACTGTTTTTT. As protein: CATRRGANEKLFF.

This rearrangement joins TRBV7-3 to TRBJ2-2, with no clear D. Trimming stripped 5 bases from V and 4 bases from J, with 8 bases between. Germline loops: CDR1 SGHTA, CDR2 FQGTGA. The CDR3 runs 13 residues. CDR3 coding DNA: TGTGCCAGCAGCCCAACAGCCACCGGGGAGCTGTTTTTT. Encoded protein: CASSPTATGELFF.

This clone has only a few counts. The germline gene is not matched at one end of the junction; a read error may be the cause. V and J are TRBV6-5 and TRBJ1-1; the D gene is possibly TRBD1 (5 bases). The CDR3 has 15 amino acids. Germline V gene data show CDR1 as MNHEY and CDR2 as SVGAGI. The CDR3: CASKGHQTRNAEAFF. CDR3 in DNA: TGTGCCAGCAAAGGACACCAAACCCGGAACGCTGAAGCTTTCTTT.

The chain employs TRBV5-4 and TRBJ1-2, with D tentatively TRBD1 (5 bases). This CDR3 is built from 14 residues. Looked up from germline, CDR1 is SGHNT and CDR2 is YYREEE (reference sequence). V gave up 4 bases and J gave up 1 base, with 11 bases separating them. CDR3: CASSVDKINYGYTF. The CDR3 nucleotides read TGTGCCAGCAGCGTGGACAAAATTAACTATGGCTACACCTTC.

The CDR3 DNA reads TGTGCCAGTAGTAGAACACGTGACAGCCCCACCGGGGAGCTGTTTTTT. Encoded protein: CASSRTRDSPTGELFF. V usage is TRBV19 and J usage is TRBJ2-2; perhaps TRBD1 as D (5 bases). The ends were cut back, 4 bases at V and 4 bases at J, with 16 bases in the middle. Germline V gene lookup returns CDR1 LNHDA and CDR2 SQIVND (reference sequence). This CDR3 is built from 16 residues.

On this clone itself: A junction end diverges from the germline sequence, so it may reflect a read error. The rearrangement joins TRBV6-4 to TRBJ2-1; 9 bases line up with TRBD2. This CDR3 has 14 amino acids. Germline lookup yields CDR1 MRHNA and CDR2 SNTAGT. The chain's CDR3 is CASSLAGSSNEQFF. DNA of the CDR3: TGTGCCAGCAGCCTAGCGGGGTCCTCCAATGAGCAGTTCTTC.